What follows are 23 T cell receptor beta chains derived from one specimen sequenced in a study of blood T cells in healthy people across ages (dated by TCRdb to about 2015). The library was prepared using 5' RACE. Instrument on record: Illumina HiSeq 2500. A second 7 to 11 cycle PCR used a sample-barcoded 5' primer and a J-beta primer mix. Starting from the raw public reads, TCRdb applied fastp trimming at Q25, assembled clones with MiXCR and retained in-frame beta chains. CDR3 protein duplicates are merged, each entry listing the most common genes and DNA. Within this sample are some 760,000 distinct CDR3 sequences, with approximately 25% of them counted one time only. The ten largest clones represent 8% to 10% of the sample. The same sample was also studied in work on T cells of mothers and their children.

Sequencing was done on a sample of blood. The receptors were gathered from a boy younger than 18 in good health.

The chain uses TRBV28 and TRBJ2-5; TRBD1 aligns across 7 bases. The DNA end is a closer match to TRBJ2-7, so the J assignment may be wrong. This CDR3 region has 18 residues. The germline V gene encodes CDR1 MDHEN and CDR2 SYDVKM. The CDR3 nucleotides read TGTGCCAGCAGTCTAATATCGACAGGGATACCAAATTACTACGAGCAGTACTTC. It encodes CASSLISTGIPNYYEQYF.

The table lists this clonotype with a few counts. This chain joins TRBV12-3 or TRBV12-4 and TRBJ2-1; 8 bases fit TRBD1. The CDR3 has 15 amino acids. The V segment lost 6 bases and the J segment 7 bases; nucleotides outside the gene matches: 11. The CDR3 loop reads CASSRRQGMWNEQFF. DNA of the CDR3: TGTGCCAGCAGCCGGCGACAGGGGATGTGGAATGAGCAGTTCTTC.

This clonotype was detected a few times. This rearrangement joins TRBV4-1 to TRBJ2-3, with TRBD1 identical over 7 bases. The length of the CDR3 is 17 residues. V lost 0 bases to trimming and J lost 2 bases; unmatched junction nucleotides: 8. Germline V gene lookup returns CDR1 MGHRA and CDR2 YSYEKL. The CDR3 region has the DNA TGCGCCAGCAGCCAAGATAGCCCAGGGGGAAACACAGATACGCAGTATTTT. It is translated as CASSQDSPGGNTDTQYF.

This clonotype was seen a single time. Its ends do not fully match the called genes, so a read error is possible. The rearrangement links TRBV7-2 to TRBJ2-3, with TRBD2 matching over 9 bases. The germline CDR1 and CDR2 sequences are SGHTA and FQGNSA. The CDR3 is 15 amino acids. Here the CDR3 DNA reads TGTGCCAGCAGCCCCCTCGCGTTAAAGGGACTAGCAGTTTCTTTT. It is translated as CASSPLALKGLAVSF.

The V call is TRBV28, the J call TRBJ1-2; 9 nucleotides match TRBD1. Germline V gene data show CDR1 as MDHEN and CDR2 as SYDVKM. Trimming at V came to 3 bases and at J to 4 bases, leaving 6 bases not matched to a gene. The CDR3 loop spans 15 amino acids. DNA for the CDR3: TGTGCCAGCAGTTTTGGTGCGGGACAGGGCTATGGCTACACCTTC. This encodes CASSFGAGQGYGYTF.

This clonotype occurred a few times. The chain couples TRBV6-2 or TRBV6-3 to TRBJ2-4; D remains unclear. Trimming cost V 0 bases and J 1 base, with 13 bases left between them. CDR1 MNHEY and CDR2 SVGEGT come from the germline V gene. This CDR3 is built from 17 residues. CDR3 sequence: CASSYSRVAQAKNIQYF. Written as DNA, the CDR3 is TGTGCCAGCAGTTACTCGCGAGTAGCTCAGGCCAAAAACATTCAGTACTTC.

This clonotype was observed a few times. The chain couples TRBV14 to TRBJ1-1, with a possible D match to TRBD1 (5 bases). The CDR3 loop spans 16 amino acids. In germline, CDR1 is SGHDN, CDR2 FVKESK. Trimming shortened V by 2 bases and J by 0 bases, and 13 bases separated the two germline ends. Here the CDR3 reads CASSQTGANLNTEAFF. The CDR3 nucleotides are TGTGCCAGCAGCCAAACCGGGGCCAATTTGAACACTGAAGCTTTCTTT.

The V gene is TRBV4-1, the J gene TRBJ1-2; a weak D match, TRBD1 (5 bases). Between the trimmed V and J ends, which lost 2 bases and 0 bases, there was a span of 13 bases. CDR1 and CDR2 (germline): MGHRA, YSYEKL. The CDR3 is 16 amino acids. The CDR3 protein is CASSQLTVPPNYGYTF. As DNA, the CDR3 is TGCGCCAGCAGCCAACTGACAGTACCCCCTAACTATGGCTACACCTTC.

The chain is built from TRBV6-2 or TRBV6-3 and TRBJ2-1, with 10 bases lining up with TRBD1. Germline CDR1 and CDR2: MNHEY and SVGEGT. This CDR3 spans 16 amino acids. Trimming took 8 bases from V and 3 from J; bases not matched to a gene: 10. CDR3 region: CASEPGQGRLYNEQFF. For the CDR3, the DNA is TGTGCCAGCGAGCCGGGACAGGGGCGCCTCTACAATGAGCAGTTCTTC.

This clonotype was counted between two and nine times. An end of the junction does not agree with germline; a read error may underlie this. The chain joins TRBV2 to TRBJ2-7; D gene unclear. CDR3 length: 13 amino acids. Germline-derived CDR1 and CDR2 are SNHLY and FYNNEI. The CDR3 region has the DNA TGTGCCAGCAAGCACACGGTCTCCTACGAGCAGTACTTT. Its protein product is CASKHTVSYEQYF.

This clonotype was detected only a few times. The chain uses TRBV7-2 and TRBJ2-7; D ambiguous. Deletions cut 2 bases from V and 6 bases from J, with 11 bases between. CDR1 and CDR2 from the germline V gene are SGHTA and FQGNSA. The CDR3 extends over 13 amino acids. CDR3 sequence reads: CASSLRFRGEQYF. The CDR3 nucleotides are TGTGCCAGCAGCTTAAGGTTCCGCGGCGAGCAGTACTTC.

The chain links TRBV28 to TRBJ2-2, with TRBD1 identical over 10 bases. Germline V gene lookup returns CDR1 MDHEN and CDR2 SYDVKM. V lost 3 bases and J lost 5; bases outside the gene matches: 3. This CDR3 is built from 15 residues. The CDR3 nucleotides are TGTGCCAGCAGTTTGGACAGGGGGTTGACCGGGGAGCTGTTTTTT. Translated: CASSLDRGLTGELFF.

This clonotype was observed a few times. The chain joins TRBV9 to TRBJ2-2; TRBD2 is a possible D gene (6 bases). Germline V gene lookup returns CDR1 SGDLS and CDR2 YYNGEE. The V gene lost 4 bases and the J gene lost 5 bases, with 15 bases spanning the gap. The CDR3 runs to 15 residues. The chain's CDR3 is CASSPMQGGTGELFF. The CDR3 bases are TGTGCCAGCAGCCCCATGCAGGGAGGAACCGGGGAGCTGTTTTTT.

As to this clonotype: Germline is not matched at one junction end, which may reflect a read error. The J gene is TRBJ2-3, the V gene TRBV7-2, with a weak D call TRBD2 (5 bases). The CDR3 is made up of 13 amino acids. Per the germline V gene, CDR1 is SGHTA and CDR2 is FQGNSA. The CDR3 bases are TGTGCCAGCAGCTTGGTGACACTAGATGCGCAGTATTTT. Encoded protein: CASSLVTLDAQYF.

V gene TRBV29-1 combines with J gene TRBJ2-7; a possible D gene is TRBD1 (6 bases). The CDR3 loop spans 12 amino acids. Germline assignment: CDR1 SQVTM and CDR2 ANQGSEA. Trimming shortened V by 2 bases and J by 6 bases, and 11 bases separated the two germline ends. CDR3 residues: CSVETGPSEQYF. The CDR3 DNA reads as TGCAGCGTTGAAACAGGGCCCAGCGAGCAGTACTTC.

The chain carries TRBV6-2 or TRBV6-3 and TRBJ2-2, with 7 bases aligning to TRBD1. Germline V lookup: CDR1 MNHEY, CDR2 SVGEGT. This CDR3 contains 17 residues. With 2 bases clipped from V and 4 bases from J, the junction kept 10 bases outside the gene matches. CDR3 in DNA: TGTGCCAGCAGTTACCGCAGGGCAGGGGGACGCACCGGGGAGCTGTTTTTT. Its protein is CASSYRRAGGRTGELFF.

This rearrangement joins TRBV10-3 to TRBJ2-1; D may be TRBD2 (6 bases). The CDR3 covers 13 residues. V was shortened by 6 bases and J by 6 bases, with 12 bases between the two germline ends. CDR1 is ENHRY and CDR2 is SYGVKD in the germline V gene. The CDR3 here is CAIRGGKGNEQFF. The DNA for the CDR3 is TGTGCCATCAGGGGCGGGAAAGGCAATGAGCAGTTCTTC.

This chain connects TRBV29-1 to TRBJ2-1, with D perhaps matching TRBD2 (7 bases). Germline lookup yields CDR1 SQVTM and CDR2 ANQGSEA. V was pared by 5 bases and J by 0 bases, with 20 bases between. The CDR3 spans 17 residues. CDR3 residues: CSVLFLGGDISYNEQFF. In DNA, the CDR3 is TGCAGCGTTCTGTTCCTAGGGGGGGATATCTCCTACAATGAGCAGTTCTTC.

This clonotype has only a few counts. The V gene is TRBV5-1, the J gene TRBJ1-4; TRBD1 is a possible D gene (5 bases). The CDR3 spans 17 residues. V was cut by 6 bases and J by 5 bases, with 23 bases left in between. The germline V gene encodes CDR1 SGHRS and CDR2 YFSETQ. The DNA of the CDR3 is TGCGCCAGCAACCGGGGGGTCTTCGGAGGACGGAATGAAAAACTGTTTTTT. It codes for CASNRGVFGGRNEKLFF.

This clonotype appeared a few times. The chain couples TRBV12-3 or TRBV12-4 to TRBJ2-5; D remains unclear. The ends were cut back, 5 bases at V and 5 bases at J, with 15 bases in the middle. The CDR3 is 14 amino acids. In DNA, the CDR3 is TGTGCCAGCAGTGCGTCCCGGCCTTGGGAGACCCAGTACTTC. Amino acid sequence: CASSASRPWETQYF.

This clonotype has only a few counts. The chain employs TRBV29-1 and TRBJ2-3; D gene ambiguous. CDR1 is SQVTM and CDR2 is ANQGSEA in the germline V gene. The CDR3 totals 13 residues. V was shortened by 2 bases and J by 5 bases, with 11 bases between the two germline ends. CDR3 residues: CSVEPLYGDTQYF. CDR3 sequence (DNA): TGCAGCGTTGAACCTCTATACGGAGATACGCAGTATTTT.

In this sample, this clonotype turned up a few times. The chain carries TRBV7-8 and TRBJ2-5; D may be TRBD2 (6 bases). The length of the CDR3 is 14 residues. V was shortened by 3 bases and J by 0 bases, with 8 bases between the two germline ends. CDR1 is SGHVS and CDR2 is FQNEAQ in the germline V gene. The CDR3 is CASSFAGNQETQYF. As DNA, the CDR3 is TGTGCCAGCAGCTTCGCGGGGAACCAAGAGACCCAGTACTTC.

The chain recombines TRBV12-3 or TRBV12-4 with TRBJ2-5; the D is unclear. The J call may be in error: the DNA end matches TRBJ2-7 better. There are 14 residues in the CDR3. The CDR3 region has the DNA TGTGCCAGCCCCGCTGGCGCGGTCTCCTACGAGCAGTACTTC. Translation: CASPAGAVSYEQYF.